Following are 13 T cell receptor beta chains from one sample sequenced in a study of blood T cell repertoires in COVID-19. Clones were sequenced by immunoSEQ multiplex PCR, and TCRdb holds only the in-frame ones, with some missing. The sample includes around 150,000 clones, 84% of them seen just once. Sequenced: PBMCs or T cells enriched from blood (not recorded which). The source is a man over 45 who had recovered from COVID-19.

The V gene is TRBV10-3, the J gene TRBJ1-2, with 9 bases fitting TRBD1. The CDR3 covers 16 residues. The V segment lost 4 bases and the J segment 1 base; nucleotides outside the gene matches: 7. CDR1 is ENHRY and CDR2 is SYGVKD in the germline V gene. In nucleotides, the CDR3 is TGTGCCATCAGTGGACGGGGACAGGGTTTTAACTATGGCTACACCTTC. This translates into CAISGRGQGFNYGYTF.

The CDR3 bases are TGCAGCGTTGTAGGAGACAGGGTGAACACTGAAGCTTTCTTT. Translated, it gives CSVVGDRVNTEAFF. The chain couples TRBV29-1 to TRBJ1-1; 7 positions agree with TRBD1. Germline V gene sequence: CDR1 SQVTM, CDR2 ANQGSEA. The V gene end was trimmed by 4 bases and the J gene end by 0 bases; junction bases not matched to a gene: 5. CDR3 length equals 14 residues.

In DNA form, the CDR3 reads TGCGCCAGCAGCCAAGATCCCCGACACATCTATGGCTACACCTTC. Its protein is CASSQDPRHIYGYTF. The J gene is TRBJ1-2, the V gene TRBV4-1, with D unclear. The V and J ends lost 0 bases and 4 bases respectively, with 12 bases between them. Germline CDR1 is MGHRA and CDR2 is YSYEKL. There are 15 residues in the CDR3.

V is TRBV6-1 and J is TRBJ2-7; 7 positions match TRBD1. Losses at the gene ends were 4 bases for V and 1 base for J; bases not matched to a gene: 10. The CDR3 contains 16 residues. Per germline, CDR1 MNHNS and CDR2 SASEGT. This CDR3 reads CASSGTGTVGSYEQYF. DNA of the CDR3: TGTGCCAGCAGTGGGACCGGGACAGTGGGGTCCTACGAGCAGTACTTC.

This chain uses TRBV11-1 with TRBJ1-2; 7 nucleotides match TRBD1. J gave up 5 bases and V 5 bases, and 11 bases lay outside the gene matches. CDR3 length: 15 amino acids. Germline lookup yields CDR1 SGHAT and CDR2 FQDESV (reference sequence). The CDR3 here is CASSKTGTDPYGYTF. Written as DNA, the CDR3 is TGTGCCAGCAGCAAGACCGGGACAGACCCTTATGGCTACACCTTC.

This chain connects TRBV7-8 to TRBJ2-7, with D tentatively TRBD2 (7 bases). The CDR3 has 13 amino acids. With 10 bases removed from V and 4 bases from J, the gap between germline ends came to 17 bases. CDR1 is SGHVS, CDR2 FQNEAQ, per germline. The CDR3 loop reads CATLGGGGYEQYF. The CDR3 DNA reads as TGTGCCACTCTCGGCGGGGGCGGGTACGAGCAGTACTTC.

The V gene is TRBV7-2, the J gene TRBJ2-7; tentatively, D is TRBD1 (6 bases). V lost 5 bases to trimming and J lost 4 bases, with 9 bases between them. This CDR3 spans 12 amino acids. Germline V gene sequence: CDR1 SGHTA, CDR2 FQGNSA. The CDR3 loop is CASSPGQYEQYF. CDR3 bases: TGTGCCAGCAGCCCGGGACAATACGAGCAGTACTTC.

The chain links TRBV3-1 (or the pseudogene TRBV3-2) to TRBJ2-3; 10 bases are shared with TRBD2. V lost 0 bases and J lost 1; bases outside the gene matches: 10. CDR1 is LGHDT, CDR2 YNNKEL, per germline (reference sequence). The length of the CDR3 is 19 residues. CDR3 residues: CASSQDLTSGAPRTDTQYF. The CDR3 region has the DNA TGTGCCAGCAGCCAAGATTTAACTAGCGGGGCCCCTCGCACAGATACGCAGTATTTT.

This chain connects TRBV5-1 to TRBJ1-2, with D hard to call. The CDR3 spans 16 residues. Germline CDR1 is SGHRS and CDR2 is YFSETQ. Trimming pared 4 bases from V and 3 bases from J, leaving 19 bases between. The CDR3 region is CASSHRSRSGYYGYTF. Written as DNA, the CDR3 is TGCGCCAGCAGCCACCGATCTCGGTCGGGGTACTATGGCTACACCTTC. The entire variable domain, with the rest obtained from reference TRBV5-1 and TRBJ1-2, is as follows: KAGVTQTPRYLIKTRGQQVTLSCSPISGHRSVSWYQQTPGQGLQFLFEYFSETQRNKGNFPGRFSGRQFSNSRSEMNVSTLELGDSALYLCASSHRSRSGYYGYTFGSGTRLTVV.

The chain combines TRBV13 with TRBJ2-1; the D is unclear. V was cut by 2 bases and J by 5 bases, with 16 bases left in between. The CDR3 sequence is 16 residues long. CDR1 is PRHDT and CDR2 is FYEKMQ in the germline V gene (reference sequence). CDR3 residues: CASSLKWAPVDNEQFF. Written as DNA, the CDR3 is TGTGCCAGCAGCTTAAAATGGGCTCCTGTCGACAATGAGCAGTTCTTC.

This sequence joins TRBV9 and TRBJ1-3; D is unclear. The CDR3 consists of 15 residues. In germline, CDR1 is SGDLS, CDR2 YYNGEE. The V gene lost 0 bases and the J gene lost 0 bases, with 7 bases spanning the gap. The DNA for the CDR3 is TGTGCCAGCAGCGTAGGGCAGTTCTCTGGAAACACCATATATTTT. Translation gives CASSVGQFSGNTIYF.

The chain carries TRBV29-1 and TRBJ2-1; D uncertain. In germline, CDR1 is SQVTM, CDR2 ANQGSEA. The CDR3 is 13 amino acids. V was shortened by 4 bases and J by 0 bases, with 7 bases between the two germline ends. The CDR3 bases are TGCAGCGTTGTTCAGTTCTCCTACAATGAGCAGTTCTTC. Protein product: CSVVQFSYNEQFF.

The rearrangement links TRBV7-3 to TRBJ2-5; D is possibly TRBD2 (6 bases). The CDR3 is 14 residues long. With 2 bases removed from V and 5 bases from J, the gap between germline ends came to 12 bases. Per the germline V gene, CDR1 is SGHTA and CDR2 is FQGTGA. CDR3 protein: CASSLSGAGETQYF. The CDR3 nucleotides read TGTGCCAGCAGCTTATCTGGGGCGGGGGAGACCCAGTACTTC.